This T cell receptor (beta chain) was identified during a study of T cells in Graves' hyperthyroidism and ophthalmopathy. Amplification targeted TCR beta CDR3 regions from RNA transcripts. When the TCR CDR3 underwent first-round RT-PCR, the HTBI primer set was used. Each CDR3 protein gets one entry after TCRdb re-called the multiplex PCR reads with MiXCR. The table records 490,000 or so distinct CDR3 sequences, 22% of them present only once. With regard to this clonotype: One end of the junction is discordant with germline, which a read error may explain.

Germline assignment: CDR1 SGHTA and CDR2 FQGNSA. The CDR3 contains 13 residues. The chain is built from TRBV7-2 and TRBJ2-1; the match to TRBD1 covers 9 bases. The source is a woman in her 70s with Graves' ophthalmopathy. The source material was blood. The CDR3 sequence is CASSLRQGDERFF. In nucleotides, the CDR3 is TGTGCCAGCAGCTTAAGACAGGGGGATGAGCGGTTCTTC.